What follows describes a single TCR beta chain. V dropped 8 bases and J dropped 7; count of bases not matched to a gene: 9. Germline CDR1 LNHDA, CDR2 SQIVND (reference sequence). CDR3 length equals 14 residues. The data originate from a study of blood T cell repertoires in COVID-19. About the research overall: Acute-phase and convalescent COVID-19 samples originated in the United States, Italy and Spain. T cells, B-cell-depleted T cells, or PBMCs supplied cDNA or gDNA.

In the original analysis: It was from reference gene primer amplification that nucleated cell counts were estimated. Assay: immunoSEQ multiplex PCR; the TCRdb copy retains only in-frame clones and omits some. V, J and clone size are taken as reported in that table, and D and trimming were inferred from the DNA itself. The sample records about 210,000 clones, about 88% being singletons. This receptor was taken from a woman aged 40 to 50 with acute or convalescent COVID-19. The chain uses TRBV19 and TRBJ1-5, with 9 bases fitting TRBD1. Specimen: peripheral blood. The DNA for the CDR3 is TGTGCCAGTGGGGGACAGGGTGGAAGACAGCCCCAGCATTTT. Its protein is CASGGQGGRQPQHF.